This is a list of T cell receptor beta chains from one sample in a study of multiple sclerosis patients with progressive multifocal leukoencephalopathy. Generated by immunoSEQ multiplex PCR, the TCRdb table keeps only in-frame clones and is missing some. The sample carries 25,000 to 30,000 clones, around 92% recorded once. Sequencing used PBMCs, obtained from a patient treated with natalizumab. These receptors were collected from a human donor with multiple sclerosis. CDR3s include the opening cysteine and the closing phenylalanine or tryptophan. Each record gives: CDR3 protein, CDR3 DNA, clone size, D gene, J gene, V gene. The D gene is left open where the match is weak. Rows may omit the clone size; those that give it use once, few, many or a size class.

cdr3_aa: CASSPSGVSYNEQFF
cdr3_nt: TGTGCCAGCAGCCCCAGTGGAGTCTCCTACAATGAGCAGTTCTTC
clone_size: .
d_call: .
j_call: TRBJ2-1
v_call: TRBV14

cdr3_aa: CASSRDSPPEAFF
cdr3_nt: TGTGCCAGCTCACGGGACAGTCCCCCTGAAGCTTTCTTT
clone_size: .
d_call: TRBD1
j_call: TRBJ1-1
v_call: TRBV18

cdr3_aa: CASRSGTVQETQYF
cdr3_nt: TGTGCCAGCAGGTCCGGGACAGTCCAAGAGACCCAGTACTTC
clone_size: .
d_call: TRBD1
j_call: TRBJ2-5
v_call: TRBV6-5

cdr3_aa: CASSPSATGNTEAFF
cdr3_nt: TGTGCCAGCAGCCCCTCAGCGACAGGGAACACTGAAGCTTTCTTT
clone_size: once
d_call: .
j_call: TRBJ1-1
v_call: TRBV7-2

cdr3_aa: CASSLGRAVTADTQYF
cdr3_nt: TGTGCCAGCAGCTTAGGTAGGGCGGTCACCGCAGATACGCAGTATTTT
clone_size: .
d_call: .
j_call: TRBJ2-3
v_call: TRBV7-8

cdr3_aa: CVWSPTSGKTEAFF
cdr3_nt: TGTGTCTGGAGTCCGACCTCAGGGAAGACTGAAGCTTTCTTT
clone_size: .
d_call: .
j_call: TRBJ1-1
v_call: TRBV30

cdr3_aa: CATSRAPGKEPQHF
cdr3_nt: TGTGCCACCAGCAGAGCTCCAGGGAAGGAGCCCCAGCATTTT
clone_size: .
d_call: .
j_call: TRBJ1-5
v_call: TRBV15

cdr3_aa: CASSLQGANGYTF
cdr3_nt: TGTGCCAGCAGCTTACAGGGGGCAAATGGCTACACCTTC
clone_size: .
d_call: TRBD1
j_call: TRBJ1-2
v_call: TRBV7-2

cdr3_aa: CASSWQGSGKYEQYF
cdr3_nt: TGTGCCAGCAGTTGGCAGGGTTCAGGAAAATACGAGCAGTACTTC
clone_size: .
d_call: .
j_call: TRBJ2-7
v_call: TRBV28

cdr3_aa: CASSSEELYVLDTQYF
cdr3_nt: TGTGCCAGCAGCTCTGAGGAGCTCTACGTCTTAGATACGCAGTATTTT
clone_size: .
d_call: .
j_call: TRBJ2-3
v_call: TRBV28

cdr3_aa: CASSGSGGYPYEQYF
cdr3_nt: TGTGCCAGCAGTGGGAGCGGGGGTTACCCCTACGAGCAGTACTTC
clone_size: .
d_call: TRBD2
j_call: TRBJ2-7
v_call: TRBV2

cdr3_aa: CAWQLGTLAGVHGELFF
cdr3_nt: TGTGCCTGGCAACTAGGGACGTTAGCGGGAGTTCACGGGGAGCTGTTTTTT
clone_size: .
d_call: TRBD2
j_call: TRBJ2-2
v_call: TRBV30

cdr3_aa: CASSFLGLAFGEQFF
cdr3_nt: TGTGCCAGCAGCTTCCTCGGACTAGCTTTCGGTGAGCAGTTCTTC
clone_size: .
d_call: TRBD2
j_call: TRBJ2-1
v_call: TRBV11-2

cdr3_aa: CASSSRDRDEKLFF
cdr3_nt: TGTGCCAGCAGCTCCCGGGACAGGGATGAAAAACTGTTTTTT
clone_size: .
d_call: TRBD1
j_call: TRBJ1-4
v_call: TRBV5-4

cdr3_aa: CASSFRLGRTNEKLFF
cdr3_nt: TGTGCCAGCAGCTTCAGACTCGGCCGAACTAATGAAAAACTGTTTTTT
clone_size: once
d_call: .
j_call: TRBJ1-4
v_call: TRBV7-9

cdr3_aa: CASSYLRGQGSYGYTF
cdr3_nt: TGTGCCAGCAGTTACCTCCGGGGACAGGGAAGCTATGGCTACACCTTC
clone_size: .
d_call: TRBD1
j_call: TRBJ1-2
v_call: TRBV6-5

cdr3_aa: CASSGPGQGVWTGELFF
cdr3_nt: TGTGCCAGCAGTGGCCCGGGACAGGGAGTCTGGACCGGGGAGCTGTTTTTT
clone_size: .
d_call: TRBD1
j_call: TRBJ2-2
v_call: TRBV2

cdr3_aa: CASSPPSRGSNEQFF
cdr3_nt: TGTGCCAGCTCACCACCGTCCAGGGGGTCGAACGAGCAGTTCTTC
clone_size: .
d_call: TRBD1
j_call: TRBJ2-1
v_call: TRBV18

cdr3_aa: CSVEVAGGQIAGELFF
cdr3_nt: TGCAGCGTTGAAGTAGCGGGAGGGCAAATCGCCGGGGAGCTGTTTTTT
clone_size: once
d_call: TRBD2
j_call: TRBJ2-2
v_call: TRBV29-1

cdr3_aa: CASSLGGWASGNTIYF
cdr3_nt: TGTGCCAGCAGCTTGGGGGGTTGGGCGTCTGGAAACACCATATATTTT
clone_size: .
d_call: .
j_call: TRBJ1-3
v_call: TRBV5-4

cdr3_aa: CASSPGTNYGYTF
cdr3_nt: TGTGCCAGTAGTCCCGGGACCAACTATGGCTACACCTTC
clone_size: .
d_call: .
j_call: TRBJ1-2
v_call: TRBV19

cdr3_aa: CASSQFGLEKLFF
cdr3_nt: TGTGCCAGCAGCCAATTCGGTCTGGAAAAACTGTTTTTT
clone_size: .
d_call: .
j_call: TRBJ1-4
v_call: TRBV7-9

cdr3_aa: CASSVGAYAYEQYF
cdr3_nt: TGTGCCAGCAGCGTAGGGGCCTACGCCTACGAGCAGTACTTC
clone_size: .
d_call: .
j_call: TRBJ2-7
v_call: TRBV9

cdr3_aa: CAITSSPGQGEGENTIYF
cdr3_nt: TGTGCCATCACATCCAGCCCGGGACAGGGGGAAGGTGAAAACACCATATATTTT
clone_size: .
d_call: TRBD1
j_call: TRBJ1-3
v_call: TRBV10-3

cdr3_aa: CASSLAGGLAGLYEQYF
cdr3_nt: TGTGCCAGCAGTTTAGCAGGGGGACTAGCGGGACTTTACGAGCAGTACTTC
clone_size: .
d_call: TRBD2
j_call: TRBJ2-7
v_call: TRBV27

cdr3_aa: CASSNIYGGSGTEAFF
cdr3_nt: TGTGCCAGTAGCAATATATATGGGGGCTCCGGCACTGAAGCTTTCTTT
clone_size: .
d_call: .
j_call: TRBJ1-1
v_call: TRBV19

cdr3_aa: CASSLMDPNTGELFF
cdr3_nt: TGTGCCAGTTCCTTAATGGATCCGAACACCGGGGAGCTGTTTTTT
clone_size: .
d_call: .
j_call: TRBJ2-2
v_call: TRBV27

cdr3_aa: CASSLLGSKNEQFF
cdr3_nt: TGTGCCAGCAGCTTATTAGGTAGTAAGAATGAGCAGTTCTTC
clone_size: .
d_call: .
j_call: TRBJ2-1
v_call: TRBV7-9

cdr3_aa: CASSLSPDYNEQFF
cdr3_nt: TGCGCCAGCAGCTTGTCTCCGGATTACAATGAGCAGTTCTTC
clone_size: .
d_call: .
j_call: TRBJ2-1
v_call: TRBV5-1

cdr3_aa: CASRGQGGYYGYTF
cdr3_nt: TGTGCCAGCAGGGGACAGGGAGGCTACTATGGCTACACCTTC
clone_size: few
d_call: TRBD1
j_call: TRBJ1-2
v_call: TRBV2

cdr3_aa: CASSQGGQGSYEQYF
cdr3_nt: TGCGCCAGCAGCCAAGGTGGACAGGGGTCCTACGAGCAGTACTTC
clone_size: .
d_call: TRBD1
j_call: TRBJ2-7
v_call: TRBV4-3

cdr3_aa: CASSLGSGTIKNNEQFF
cdr3_nt: TGTGCCAGCAGCTTAGGTTCCGGGACTATCAAGAACAATGAGCAGTTCTTC
clone_size: .
d_call: TRBD2
j_call: TRBJ2-1
v_call: TRBV7-8